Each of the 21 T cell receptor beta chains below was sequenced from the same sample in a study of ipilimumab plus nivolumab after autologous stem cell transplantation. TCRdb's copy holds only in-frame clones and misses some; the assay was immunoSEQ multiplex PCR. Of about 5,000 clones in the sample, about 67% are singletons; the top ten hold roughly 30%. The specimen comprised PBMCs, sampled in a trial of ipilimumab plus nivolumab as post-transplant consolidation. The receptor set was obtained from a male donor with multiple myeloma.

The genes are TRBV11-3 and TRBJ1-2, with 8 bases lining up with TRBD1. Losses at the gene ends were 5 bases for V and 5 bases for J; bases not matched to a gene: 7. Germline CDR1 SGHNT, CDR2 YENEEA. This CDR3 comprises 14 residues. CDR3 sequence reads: CASSPGGGPYGYTF. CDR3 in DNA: TGTGCCAGCAGCCCAGGGGGCGGCCCTTATGGCTACACCTTC.

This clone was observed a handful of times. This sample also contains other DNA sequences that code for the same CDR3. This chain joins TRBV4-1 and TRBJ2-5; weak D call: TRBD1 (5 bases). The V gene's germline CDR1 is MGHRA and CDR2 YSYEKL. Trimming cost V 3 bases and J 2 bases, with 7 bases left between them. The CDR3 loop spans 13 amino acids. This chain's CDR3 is CASSQTEQETQYF. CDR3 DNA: TGCGCCAGCAGCCAGACAGAGCAAGAGACCCAGTACTTC.

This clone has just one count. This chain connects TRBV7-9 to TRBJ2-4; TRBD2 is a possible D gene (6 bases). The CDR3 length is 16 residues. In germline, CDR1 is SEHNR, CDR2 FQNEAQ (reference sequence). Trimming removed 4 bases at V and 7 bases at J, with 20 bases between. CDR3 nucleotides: TGTGCCAGCAGCTGGCGGGAACGGCAGGGTATCAACATTCAGTACTTC. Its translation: CASSWRERQGINIQYF.

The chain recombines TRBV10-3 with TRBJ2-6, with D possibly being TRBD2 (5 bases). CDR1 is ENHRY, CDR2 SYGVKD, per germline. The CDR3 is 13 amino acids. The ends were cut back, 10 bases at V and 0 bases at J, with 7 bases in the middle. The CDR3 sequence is CATAGSGANVLTF. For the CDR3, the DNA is TGTGCCACCGCGGGCTCTGGGGCCAACGTCCTGACTTTC.

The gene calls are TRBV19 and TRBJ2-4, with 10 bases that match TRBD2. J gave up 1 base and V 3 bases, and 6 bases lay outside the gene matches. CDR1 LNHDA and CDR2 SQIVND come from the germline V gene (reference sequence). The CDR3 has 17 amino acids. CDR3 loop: CASSISSGGGAKNIQYF. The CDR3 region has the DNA TGTGCCAGTAGTATCTCTAGCGGGGGCGGGGCCAAAAACATTCAGTACTTC.

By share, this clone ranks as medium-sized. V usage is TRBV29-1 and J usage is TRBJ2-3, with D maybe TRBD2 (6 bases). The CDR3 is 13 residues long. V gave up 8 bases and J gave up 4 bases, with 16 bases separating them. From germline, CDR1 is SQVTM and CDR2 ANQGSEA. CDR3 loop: CSYGGFGADTQYF. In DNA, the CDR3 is TGCAGCTACGGGGGATTTGGGGCAGATACGCAGTATTTT.

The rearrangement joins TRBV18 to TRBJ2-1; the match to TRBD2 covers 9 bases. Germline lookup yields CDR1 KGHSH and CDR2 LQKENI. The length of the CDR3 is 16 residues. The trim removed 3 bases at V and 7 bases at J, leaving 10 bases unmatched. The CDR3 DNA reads TGTGCCAGCTCACCCCGGCTTGTAGCGGGAGAAAATGAGCAGTTCTTC. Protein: CASSPRLVAGENEQFF.

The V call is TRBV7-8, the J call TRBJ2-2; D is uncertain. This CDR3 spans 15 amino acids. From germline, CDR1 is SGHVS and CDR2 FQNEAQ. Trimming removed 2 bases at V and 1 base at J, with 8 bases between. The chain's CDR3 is CASSLYSRNTGELFF. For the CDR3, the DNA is TGTGCCAGCAGCTTATACAGCCGGAACACCGGGGAGCTGTTTTTT. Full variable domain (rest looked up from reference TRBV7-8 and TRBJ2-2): GAGVSQSPRYKVAKRGQDVALRCDPISGHVSLFWYQQALGQGPEFLTYFQNEAQLDKSGLPSDRFFAERPEGSVSTLKIQRTQQEDSAVYLCASSLYSRNTGELFFGEGSRLTVL.

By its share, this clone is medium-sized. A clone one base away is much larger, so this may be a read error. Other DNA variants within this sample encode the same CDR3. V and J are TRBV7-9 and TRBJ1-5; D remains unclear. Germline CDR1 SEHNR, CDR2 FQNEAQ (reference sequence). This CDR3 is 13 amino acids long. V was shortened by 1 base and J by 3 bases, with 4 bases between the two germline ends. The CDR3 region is CASSLGPNQPQHF. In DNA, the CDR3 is TGTGCCAGCAGCTTAGGTCCCAATCAGCCCCAGCATTTT. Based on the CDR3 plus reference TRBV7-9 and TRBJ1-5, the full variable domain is DTGVSQNPRHKITKRGQNVTFRCDPISEHNRLYWYRQTLGQGPEFLTYFQNEAQLEKSRLLSDRFSAERPKGSFSTLEIQRTEQGDSAMYLCASSLGPNQPQHFGDGTRLSIL.

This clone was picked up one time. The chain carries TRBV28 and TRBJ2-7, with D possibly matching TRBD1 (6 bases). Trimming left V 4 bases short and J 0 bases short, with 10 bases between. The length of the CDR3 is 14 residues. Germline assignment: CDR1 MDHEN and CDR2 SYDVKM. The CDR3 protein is CASSSTGRSYEQYF. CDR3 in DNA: TGTGCCAGCAGTTCTACAGGGCGCTCCTACGAGCAGTACTTC.

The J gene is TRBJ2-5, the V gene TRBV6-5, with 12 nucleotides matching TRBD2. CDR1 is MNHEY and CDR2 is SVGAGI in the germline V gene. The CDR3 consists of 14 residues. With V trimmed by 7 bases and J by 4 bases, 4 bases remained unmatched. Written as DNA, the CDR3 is TGTGCCAGCACCCTAGCGGGAGGGCTAGAGACCCAGTACTTC. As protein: CASTLAGGLETQYF.

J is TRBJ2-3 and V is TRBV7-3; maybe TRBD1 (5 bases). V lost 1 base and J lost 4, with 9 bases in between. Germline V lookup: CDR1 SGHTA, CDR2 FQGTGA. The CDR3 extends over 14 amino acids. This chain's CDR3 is CASSLKQGPDTQYF. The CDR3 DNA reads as TGTGCCAGCAGCTTAAAGCAGGGCCCAGATACGCAGTATTTT.

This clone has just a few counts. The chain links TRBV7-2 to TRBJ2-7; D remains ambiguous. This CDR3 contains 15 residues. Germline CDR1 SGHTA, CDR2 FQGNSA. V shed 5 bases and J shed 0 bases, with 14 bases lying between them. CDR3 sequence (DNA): TGTGCCAGCAGCCGAGCGACGACGGACTCCTACGAGCAGTACTTC. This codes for CASSRATTDSYEQYF.

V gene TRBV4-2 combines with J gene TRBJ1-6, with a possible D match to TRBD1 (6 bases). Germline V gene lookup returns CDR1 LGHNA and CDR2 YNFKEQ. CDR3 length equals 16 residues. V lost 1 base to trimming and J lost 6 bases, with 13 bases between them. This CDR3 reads CASSQGVTGLNSPLHF. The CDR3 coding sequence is TGTGCCAGCAGCCAAGGAGTGACAGGCCTTAATTCACCCCTCCACTTT.

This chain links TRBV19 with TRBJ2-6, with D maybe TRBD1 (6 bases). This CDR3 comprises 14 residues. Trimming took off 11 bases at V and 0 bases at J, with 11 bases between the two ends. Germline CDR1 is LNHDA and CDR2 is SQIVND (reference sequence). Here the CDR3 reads CAGLDSSGANVLTF. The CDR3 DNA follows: TGTGCCGGCCTGGACAGCTCTGGGGCCAACGTCCTGACTTTC.

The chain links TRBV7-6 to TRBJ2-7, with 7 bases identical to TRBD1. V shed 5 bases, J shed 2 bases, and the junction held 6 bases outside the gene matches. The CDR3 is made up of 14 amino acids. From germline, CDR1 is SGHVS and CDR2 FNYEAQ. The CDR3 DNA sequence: TGTGCCAGCAGCCCTGGGACAGAACCCTACGAGCAGTACTTC. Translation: CASSPGTEPYEQYF.

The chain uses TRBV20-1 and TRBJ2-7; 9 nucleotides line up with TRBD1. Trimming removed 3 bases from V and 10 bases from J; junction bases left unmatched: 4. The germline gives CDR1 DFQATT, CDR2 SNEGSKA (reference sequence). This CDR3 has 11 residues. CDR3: CSARGQGVQYF. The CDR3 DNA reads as TGCAGTGCTAGGGGACAGGGCGTCCAGTACTTC.

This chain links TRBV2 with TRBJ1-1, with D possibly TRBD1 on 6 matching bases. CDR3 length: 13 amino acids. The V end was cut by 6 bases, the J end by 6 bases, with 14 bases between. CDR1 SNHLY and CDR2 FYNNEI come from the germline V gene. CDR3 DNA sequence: TGTGCCAGCAGGGACACACAGGGTTCTGAAGCTTTCTTT. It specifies CASRDTQGSEAFF.

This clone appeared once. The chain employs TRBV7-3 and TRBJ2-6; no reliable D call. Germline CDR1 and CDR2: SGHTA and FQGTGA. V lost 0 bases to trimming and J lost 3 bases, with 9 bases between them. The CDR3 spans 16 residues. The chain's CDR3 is CASSLTGVVGANVLTF. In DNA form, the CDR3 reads TGTGCCAGCAGCTTAACGGGCGTGGTTGGGGCCAACGTCCTGACTTTC.

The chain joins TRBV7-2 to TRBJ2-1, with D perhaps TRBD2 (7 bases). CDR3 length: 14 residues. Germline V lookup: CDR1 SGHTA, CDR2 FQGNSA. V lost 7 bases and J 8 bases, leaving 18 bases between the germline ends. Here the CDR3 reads CASTPWGGADEQFF. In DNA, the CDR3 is TGTGCCAGCACCCCCTGGGGGGGGGCAGATGAGCAGTTCTTC.

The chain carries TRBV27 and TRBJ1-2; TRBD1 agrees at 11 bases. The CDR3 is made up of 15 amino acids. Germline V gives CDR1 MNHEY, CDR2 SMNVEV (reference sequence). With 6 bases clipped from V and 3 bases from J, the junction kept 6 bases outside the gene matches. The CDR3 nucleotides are TGTGCCAGCAGCCAAGGGACAGGGGGGTACTATGGCTACACCTTC. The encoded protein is CASSQGTGGYYGYTF.